These 31 T cell receptor beta chains came from one sample sequenced in a study of cytotoxic CD8 clonotypes in ibrutinib-treated CLL. TCRdb keeps only in-frame clones here, not all; method: immunoSEQ multiplex PCR. Counted here are over 200,000 clones, roughly 77% occurring once; the ten biggest clones make up 5.9%. The sequencing here drew on PBMCs, taken after 12 months of ibrutinib treatment. The receptor set was obtained from a human donor with chronic lymphocytic leukemia.

This clone was counted between two and nine times. The rearrangement joins TRBV7-8 to TRBJ2-3, with D perhaps matching TRBD1 (6 bases). V was shortened by 3 bases and J by 4 bases, with 17 bases between the two germline ends. There are 16 residues in the CDR3. CDR1 and CDR2 (germline): SGHVS, FQNEAQ. The CDR3: CASSFSGTMVPDTQYF. The CDR3 DNA reads TGTGCCAGCAGCTTCTCCGGGACAATGGTCCCAGATACGCAGTATTTT.

This clone was counted only a few times. The CDR3 nucleotides read TGTGCCAGCAGCTTTCAAAGCAATCAGCCCCAGCATTTT. Protein sequence: CASSFQSNQPQHF. The chain links TRBV7-2 to TRBJ1-5, with D unresolved. CDR1 and CDR2 (germline): SGHTA, FQGNSA. The CDR3 loop spans 13 amino acids. V was shortened by 3 bases and J by 1 base, with 4 bases between the two germline ends. The whole variable domain, filled in from reference TRBV7-2 and TRBJ1-5, reads GAGVSQSPSNKVTEKGKDVELRCDPISGHTALYWYRQSLGQGLEFLIYFQGNSAPDKSGLPSDRFSAERTGGSVSTLTIQRTQQEDSAVYLCASSFQSNQPQHFGDGTRLSIL.

CDR3 bases: TGTGCCAGCAGTTTATTGTCCCCCGGGGAGCGGGGGGGCTACGAGCAGTACTTC. Its translation: CASSLLSPGERGGYEQYF. This chain links TRBV28 with TRBJ2-7, with 10 bases aligning to TRBD2. This CDR3 has 18 amino acids. The V and J ends lost 1 base and 3 bases, in that order; junction bases with no gene match: 12. CDR1 and CDR2 (germline): MDHEN, SYDVKM.

The gene calls are TRBV27 and TRBJ1-1; 7 bases map to TRBD1. The V gene end was trimmed by 4 bases and the J gene end by 4 bases; junction bases not matched to a gene: 3. Germline assignment: CDR1 MNHEY and CDR2 SMNVEV (reference sequence). The CDR3 extends over 13 amino acids. CDR3 in DNA: TGTGCCAGCAGTTGGCAGGGGGGCACTGAAGCTTTCTTT. It specifies CASSWQGGTEAFF.

With respect to this clone: An end of the junction does not agree with germline; a read error may underlie this. V usage is TRBV7-7 and J usage is TRBJ2-3; D may be TRBD1 (6 bases). CDR1 is SSHAT and CDR2 is FNYEAQ in the germline V gene (reference sequence). The CDR3 is made up of 14 amino acids. CDR3 DNA: TGTGCTAGCAGCCCAGGGGCTAGCACAGATACGCAGTATTTT. Amino acids: CASSPGASTDTQYF.

The chain links TRBV5-1 to TRBJ2-1; 7 bases fit TRBD2. This CDR3 comprises 17 residues. V shed 0 bases and J 8 bases; nucleotides not matched to a gene: 14. In germline, CDR1 is SGHRS, CDR2 YFSETQ. The DNA of the CDR3 is TGCGCCAGCAGCTTGGTACCCACGGGAGGACTTAGGGATGAGCAGTTCTTC. This encodes CASSLVPTGGLRDEQFF.

The gene calls are TRBV6-6 and TRBJ2-5; TRBD1 might be the D (6 bases). The CDR3 covers 14 residues. V gave up 1 base and J gave up 4 bases, with 10 bases separating them. Germline V gives CDR1 MNHNY, CDR2 SVGAGI (reference sequence). The CDR3 nucleotides read TGTGCCAGCAGTTACTGGGGCAGGGGAGAGACCCAGTACTTC. Translated, it gives CASSYWGRGETQYF.

The chain carries TRBV13 and TRBJ2-7, with D perhaps matching TRBD1 (5 bases). The CDR3 has 16 residues. V was clipped by 2 bases and J by 1 base, with 15 bases between them. Per the germline V gene, CDR1 is PRHDT and CDR2 is FYEKMQ (reference sequence). The CDR3 region has the DNA TGTGCCAGCAGCTTATATGGCAGGGCAAGGTCCTACGAGCAGTACTTC. Translating gives CASSLYGRARSYEQYF.

The chain combines TRBV30 with TRBJ1-1; D remains ambiguous. The V end was cut by 0 bases, the J end by 5 bases, with 10 bases between. The length of the CDR3 is 13 residues. Germline CDR1 reads GTSNPN; CDR2 reads SVGIG (reference sequence). CDR3: CAWSVAGRTEAFF. The CDR3 bases are TGTGCCTGGAGTGTAGCGGGGAGGACTGAAGCTTTCTTT.

The chain recombines TRBV28 with TRBJ1-2; no clear D gene. This CDR3 spans 14 amino acids. Deletions cut 2 bases from V and 8 bases from J, with 15 bases between. The germline CDR1 and CDR2 sequences are MDHEN and SYDVKM. CDR3 coding DNA: TGTGCCAGCAGTTTAAATTCTCCCCCCAAGGGCTACACCTTC. It encodes CASSLNSPPKGYTF.

This clone showed up just a few times. The chain employs TRBV7-2 and TRBJ1-5; no firm D call. Germline V gene data show CDR1 as SGHTA and CDR2 as FQGNSA. Trimming pared 5 bases from V and 7 bases from J, leaving 12 bases between. The CDR3 has 13 residues. The CDR3 is CASSPNLRQPQHF. Written as DNA, the CDR3 is TGTGCCAGCAGCCCCAATTTGAGGCAGCCCCAGCATTTT. The full variable domain, rest sourced from reference TRBV7-2 and TRBJ1-5, is GAGVSQSPSNKVTEKGKDVELRCDPISGHTALYWYRQSLGQGLEFLIYFQGNSAPDKSGLPSDRFSAERTGGSVSTLTIQRTQQEDSAVYLCASSPNLRQPQHFGDGTRLSIL.

In this sample, this clone turned up once. This sequence joins TRBV5-1 and TRBJ2-7, with D unclear. The CDR3 runs 11 residues. Trimming removed 2 bases at V and 5 bases at J, with 5 bases between. Germline CDR1 reads SGHRS; CDR2 reads YFSETQ. The CDR3 spells CASSFNNEQYF. In DNA form, the CDR3 reads TGCGCCAGCAGCTTTAACAACGAGCAGTACTTC.

The V and J genes are TRBV27 and TRBJ2-3; the D is unclear. Germline CDR1 and CDR2: MNHEY and SMNVEV (reference sequence). This CDR3 has 15 amino acids. Trimming took off 0 bases at V and 0 bases at J, with 7 bases between the two ends. CDR3 residues: CASSLSTYSTDTQYF. The CDR3 nucleotides read TGTGCCAGCAGTTTATCCACCTATAGCACAGATACGCAGTATTTT.

This chain joins TRBV5-1 and TRBJ1-2; D uncertain. Deletions cut 0 bases from V and 4 bases from J, with 13 bases between. The length of the CDR3 is 15 residues. The germline gives CDR1 SGHRS, CDR2 YFSETQ. CDR3 region: CASSLEARTTYGYTF. CDR3 sequence (DNA): TGCGCCAGCAGCTTGGAGGCGAGGACGACCTATGGCTACACCTTC.

As DNA, the CDR3 is TGTGCCAGCAGTTACCGGGACAGGGCTAATTCACCCCTCCACTTT. Amino acid sequence: CASSYRDRANSPLHF. V is TRBV6-6 and J is TRBJ1-6, with 9 nucleotides matching TRBD1. In germline, CDR1 is MNHNY, CDR2 SVGAGI (reference sequence). The length of the CDR3 is 15 residues. Unmatched junction bases numbered 2, after V lost 2 bases and J lost 6 bases.

In this sample, this clone turned up a few times. The gene calls are TRBV4-2 and TRBJ1-2; 10 bases map to TRBD1. The germline V gene has CDR1 LGHNA and CDR2 YNFKEQ. V gave up 8 bases and J gave up 13 bases; unmatched junction bases: 13. This CDR3 spans 13 amino acids. The CDR3 DNA reads as TGTGCCAGCGCGGGCGGGACAGGGGTTCCTAGCACCTTC. It yields the protein CASAGGTGVPSTF.

The chain joins TRBV5-1 to TRBJ2-7; no reliable D call. V lost 4 bases and J 1 base, leaving 9 bases between the germline ends. Germline V gene lookup returns CDR1 SGHRS and CDR2 YFSETQ. This CDR3 has 13 residues. The CDR3 sequence is CASSPDTSYEQYF. The CDR3 region has the DNA TGCGCCAGCAGCCCAGACACGTCCTACGAGCAGTACTTC.

This sequence joins TRBV19 and TRBJ2-1, with 9 nucleotides matching TRBD1. This CDR3 spans 14 amino acids. Germline values: CDR1 LNHDA, CDR2 SQIVND (reference sequence). The V segment lost 6 bases and the J segment 9 bases; nucleotides outside the gene matches: 9. DNA for the CDR3: TGTGCCAGTAGCCGGGGACAGGGCTTCCTTGAGCAGTTCTTC. Amino acids: CASSRGQGFLEQFF.

This clone was seen a few times. V usage is TRBV6-5 and J usage is TRBJ1-2, with no clear D. CDR3 length: 15 residues. With 6 bases removed from V and 3 bases from J, the gap between germline ends came to 17 bases. From germline, CDR1 is MNHEY and CDR2 SVGAGI. This CDR3 is CASRLTHAGHYGYTF. CDR3 bases: TGTGCCAGCAGGCTCACTCATGCAGGACACTATGGCTACACCTTC.

V usage is TRBV4-1 and J usage is TRBJ2-7, with D hard to call. Trimming pared 0 bases from V and 0 bases from J, leaving 15 bases between. There are 17 residues in the CDR3. Germline V CDR1 and CDR2: MGHRA, YSYEKL. As DNA, the CDR3 is TGCGCCAGCAGCCAAGATGACGACGAAATCTACTCCTACGAGCAGTACTTC. This translates into CASSQDDDEIYSYEQYF.

Details on this clone: Different DNA sequences within this sample yield the same CDR3. This chain uses TRBV18 with TRBJ1-4; D unresolved. Deletions cut 3 bases from V and 5 bases from J, with 7 bases between. The length of the CDR3 is 13 residues. CDR1 and CDR2 (germline): KGHSH, LQKENI. This CDR3 is CASSPGANEKLFF. CDR3 sequence (DNA): TGTGCCAGCTCACCGGGCGCGAATGAAAAACTGTTTTTT.

V usage is TRBV6-6 and J usage is TRBJ2-2, with 8 bases identical to TRBD1. CDR1 is MNHNY, CDR2 SVGAGI, per germline (reference sequence). This CDR3 spans 15 amino acids. V lost 6 bases to trimming and J lost 4 bases; unmatched junction nucleotides: 7. CDR3 DNA: TGTGCCAGCAGCCGAGACAGGGGTCGCACCGGGGAGCTGTTTTTT. It encodes CASSRDRGRTGELFF.

In regard to this clone: Other DNA sequences from this sample encode an identical CDR3 as well. V and J are TRBV7-9 and TRBJ1-5, with D tentatively TRBD1 (5 bases). V lost 5 bases and J 1 base, leaving 9 bases between the germline ends. The germline V gene encodes CDR1 SEHNR and CDR2 FQNEAQ (reference sequence). CDR3 size: 14 residues. The CDR3 DNA reads as TGTGCCAGCAGCCTTGCAGGGAGCAATCAGCCCCAGCATTTT. Protein: CASSLAGSNQPQHF.

This chain joins TRBV5-1 and TRBJ1-2; D possibly corresponds to TRBD1 (5 bases). Per germline, CDR1 SGHRS and CDR2 YFSETQ. The CDR3 sequence is 15 residues long. With 1 base removed from V and 3 bases from J, the gap between germline ends came to 13 bases. The CDR3 region has the DNA TGCGCCAGCAGCTTGAATCCAGGGCCTTACTATGGCTACACCTTC. It encodes CASSLNPGPYYGYTF. Full variable domain (rest looked up from reference TRBV5-1 and TRBJ1-2): KAGVTQTPRYLIKTRGQQVTLSCSPISGHRSVSWYQQTPGQGLQFLFEYFSETQRNKGNFPGRFSGRQFSNSRSEMNVSTLELGDSALYLCASSLNPGPYYGYTFGSGTRLTVV.

This clone was observed a handful of times. The rearrangement joins TRBV5-8 to TRBJ1-1; D is undetermined. V was pared by 0 bases and J by 0 bases, with 6 bases between. CDR1 SGHTS and CDR2 YDEGEE come from the germline V gene. The CDR3 consists of 14 residues. CDR3 DNA sequence: TGTGCCAGCAGCTTGGGTGGCATGAACACTGAAGCTTTCTTT. Translation gives CASSLGGMNTEAFF.

The chain couples TRBV5-4 to TRBJ1-3; D not certain. The CDR3 sequence is 14 residues long. Trimming stripped 1 base from V and 0 bases from J, with 5 bases between. CDR1 SGHNT and CDR2 YYREEE come from the germline V gene (reference sequence). CDR3 bases: TGTGCCAGCAGCTTGCCTAGCTCTGGAAACACCATATATTTT. It specifies CASSLPSSGNTIYF.

The genes are TRBV4-2 and TRBJ1-6; 7 bases fit TRBD1. The junction had 5 bases not matched to a gene; V was cut back by 1 base and J by 8 bases. Germline CDR1 is LGHNA and CDR2 is YNFKEQ. The CDR3 is 15 amino acids. The CDR3 region is CASSQARTGDSPLHF. CDR3 in DNA: TGTGCCAGCAGCCAAGCTAGAACAGGGGATTCACCCCTCCACTTT.

The chain recombines TRBV27 with TRBJ2-5, with 7 positions matching TRBD2. The CDR3 loop spans 15 amino acids. With 5 bases clipped from V and 2 bases from J, the junction kept 8 bases outside the gene matches. Germline V gene lookup returns CDR1 MNHEY and CDR2 SMNVEV (reference sequence). CDR3 nucleotides: TGTGCCAGCAGTAAGAGGGCTAGCGGACAAGAGACCCAGTACTTC. It specifies CASSKRASGQETQYF.

The J gene is TRBJ2-7, the V gene TRBV5-6; 11 bases are shared with TRBD2. Trimming took 4 bases from V and 3 from J; bases not matched to a gene: 9. CDR1 is SGHDT and CDR2 is YYEEEE in the germline V gene. CDR3 size: 16 residues. CDR3 residues: CASSRTLAGVLYEQYF. The CDR3 coding sequence is TGTGCCAGCAGCCGAACACTAGCGGGAGTACTCTACGAGCAGTACTTC.

This clone was found a few times. The V and J genes are TRBV6-5 and TRBJ1-2, with 7 positions matching TRBD1. V was clipped by 6 bases and J by 8 bases; unmatched bases: 12. Germline CDR1 MNHEY, CDR2 SVGAGI. This CDR3 is built from 14 residues. The CDR3: CASRYAQGLDGYTF. CDR3 nucleotides: TGTGCCAGCAGATACGCACAGGGGCTGGACGGCTACACCTTC.

The chain couples TRBV21-1 to TRBJ1-1; the table gives TRBD1 as D, unverified against the DNA. TRBV21-1 is assigned pseudogene status. The CDR3 has 18 amino acids. CDR3: CASSKIQTGTGVGAEAFF. Here the CDR3 DNA reads TGTGCCAGCAGCAAAATACAAACCGGGACAGGGGTTGGCGCTGAAGCTTTCTTT.